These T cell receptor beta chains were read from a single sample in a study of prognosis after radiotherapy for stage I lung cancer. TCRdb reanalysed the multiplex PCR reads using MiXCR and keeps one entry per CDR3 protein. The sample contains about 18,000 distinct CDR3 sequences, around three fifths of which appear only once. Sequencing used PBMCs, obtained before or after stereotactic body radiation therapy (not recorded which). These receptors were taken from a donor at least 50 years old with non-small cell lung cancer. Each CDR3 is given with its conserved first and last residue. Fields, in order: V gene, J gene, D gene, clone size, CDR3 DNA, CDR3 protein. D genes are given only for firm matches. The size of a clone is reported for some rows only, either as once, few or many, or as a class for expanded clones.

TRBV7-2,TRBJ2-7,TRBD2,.,TGTGCCAGCAGCCTTAGCGGGATTACCTACGAGCAGTACTTC,CASSLSGITYEQYF
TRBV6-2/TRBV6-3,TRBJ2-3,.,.,TGTGCCAGCAGTTACGATGGGGAGCTGGCAGATACGCAGTATTTT,CASSYDGELADTQYF
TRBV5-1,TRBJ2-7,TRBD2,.,TGCGCCAGCATCGGGACTAGTTCACAGCGGTACTTC,CASIGTSSQRYF
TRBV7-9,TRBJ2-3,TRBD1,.,TGTGCCAGCAGCACCTGTCAGGGGACAGGGGCGTTTGCAGATACGCAGTATTTT,CASSTCQGTGAFADTQYF
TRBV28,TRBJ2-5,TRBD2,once,TGTGCCAGCAGTTTCGGTAGCGGGGAAGGGACCCAGTACTTC,CASSFGSGEGTQYF
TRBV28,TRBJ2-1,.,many,TGTGCCTGCAGTCCCACCGGCAGCGGCACCTACAATGAGCAGTTCTTC,CACSPTGSGTYNEQFF
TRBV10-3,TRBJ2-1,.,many,TGTGCCATCAGTGAACCTCTGGGCCAATACAATGAGCAGTTCTTC,CAISEPLGQYNEQFF
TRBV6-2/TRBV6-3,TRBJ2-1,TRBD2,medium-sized,TGTGCCAGCAGTTATGGCTCCTTATCCGGGAGGTCCTCCTACAATGAGCAGTTCTTC,CASSYGSLSGRSSYNEQFF
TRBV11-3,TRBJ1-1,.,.,TGTGCCAGCAGCTCCCCCCGAACAGGGGAAGCTTTCTTT,CASSSPRTGEAFF
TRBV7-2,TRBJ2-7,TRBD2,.,TGTGCCAGCAGCTTAGAGTCTAGCGGGGGCTACGAGCAGTACTTC,CASSLESSGGYEQYF
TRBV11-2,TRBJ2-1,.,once,TGTACCAGCAGCTCCTGGGAGTACAATGGGCAGTTCTTC,CTSSSWEYNGQFF
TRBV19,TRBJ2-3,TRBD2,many,TGTGCCAGTAGTATTGGAGCGGGGGCGCATAGGACAGATACGCAGTATTTT,CASSIGAGAHRTDTQYF
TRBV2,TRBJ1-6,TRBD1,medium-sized,TGTGCCAGCCTTGACAGGGGTTACTCACCCCTCCACTTT,CASLDRGYSPLHF
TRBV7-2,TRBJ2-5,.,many,TGTGCCAGCAGCTTAGGTAGAGTAAGGGGCCAAGAGACCCAGTACTTC,CASSLGRVRGQETQYF